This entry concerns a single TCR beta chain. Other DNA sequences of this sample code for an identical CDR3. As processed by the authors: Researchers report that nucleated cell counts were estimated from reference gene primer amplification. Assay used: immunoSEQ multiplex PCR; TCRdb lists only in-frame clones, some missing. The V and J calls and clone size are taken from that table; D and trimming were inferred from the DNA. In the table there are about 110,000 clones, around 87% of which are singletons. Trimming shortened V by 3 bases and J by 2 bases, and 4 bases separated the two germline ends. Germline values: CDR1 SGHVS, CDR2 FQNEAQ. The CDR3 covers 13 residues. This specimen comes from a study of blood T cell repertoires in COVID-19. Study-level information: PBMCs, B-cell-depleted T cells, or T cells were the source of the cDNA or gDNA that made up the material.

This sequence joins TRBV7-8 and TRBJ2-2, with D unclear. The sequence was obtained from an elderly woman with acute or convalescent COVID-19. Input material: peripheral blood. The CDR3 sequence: CASSFLNTGELFF. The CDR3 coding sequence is TGTGCCAGCAGCTTCCTTAACACCGGGGAGCTGTTTTTT.